This T cell receptor (beta chain) emerged from a study of OX40 agonist ivuxolimab in advanced cancers. Of note for this clone: As yet, its antigen is unknown. One end of the junction varies from germline; a read error may be responsible.

Measured with immunoSEQ multiplex PCR; TCRdb has only the in-frame clones, and not every one. The sample consists of 130,000 or so clones, over 85% of them appearing once. General study findings and limits: At doses 0.1 to 3.0 mg/kg, CD4+ and CD8+ clones expanded. In the expanded peripheral T cells, antigen specificity was never determined.

CDR3 size: 16 residues. Germline-derived CDR1 and CDR2 are LNHDA and SQIVND (reference sequence). The sequences come from CD4+ or CD8+ T cells sorted from blood, collected in a trial of the OX40 agonist ivuxolimab. The chain joins TRBV19 to TRBJ1-2; D is uncertain. The clonotype comes from an adult with an advanced solid tumor such as melanoma, head and neck, liver or kidney cancer. CDR3 amino acids: CASNIENRGSLGGYTF. The DNA for the CDR3 is TGTGCCAGTAATATAGAAAACCGCGGTTCCCTCGGTGGCTACACCTTC.